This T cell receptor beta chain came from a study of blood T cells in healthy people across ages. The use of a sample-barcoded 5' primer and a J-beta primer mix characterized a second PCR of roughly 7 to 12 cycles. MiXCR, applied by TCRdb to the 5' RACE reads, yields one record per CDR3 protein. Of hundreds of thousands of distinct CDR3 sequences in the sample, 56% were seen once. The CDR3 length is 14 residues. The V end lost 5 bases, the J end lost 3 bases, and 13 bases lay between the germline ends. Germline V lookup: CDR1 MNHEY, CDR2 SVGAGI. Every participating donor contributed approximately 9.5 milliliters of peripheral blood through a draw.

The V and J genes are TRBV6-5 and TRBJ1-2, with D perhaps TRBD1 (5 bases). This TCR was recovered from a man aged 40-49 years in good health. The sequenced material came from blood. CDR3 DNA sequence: TGTGCCAGCAGTCGGGCCGGGGGACACTATGGCTACACCTTC. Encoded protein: CASSRAGGHYGYTF.